This T cell receptor (beta chain) is drawn from a study of blood T cell repertoires in COVID-19. In the study overall: Specimens from acute and convalescent COVID-19 originated in the United States, Italy and Spain. T cells, B-cell-depleted T cells, or PBMCs supplied cDNA or gDNA.

Original processing methods: Amplification from reference gene primers served as the basis for estimated nucleated cell counts. Sequencing was performed with immunoSEQ multiplex PCR; in TCRdb, only in-frame clones are kept and a portion is missing. V and J calls and clone size are as listed in that table; D and trimming were resolved from the DNA. Among approximately 280,000 clones, about 89% were seen once, and the ten largest hold about 4.6%. Sequencing used peripheral blood. The sequence came from a man aged 35 to 55 with acute or convalescent COVID-19.

As DNA, the CDR3 is TGTGCCAGCAGTGAGGGACAGCGCAATCAGCCCCAGCATTTT. As protein: CASSEGQRNQPQHF. V and J are TRBV2 and TRBJ1-5; 7 nucleotides match TRBD1. The CDR3 consists of 14 residues. V was pared by 3 bases and J by 2 bases, with 1 base of the junction left unmatched. From germline, CDR1 is SNHLY and CDR2 FYNNEI. Using reference TRBV2 and TRBJ1-5 for the parts outside the CDR3, the full variable domain is EPEVTQTPSHQVTQMGQEVILRCVPISNHLYFYWYRQILGQKVEFLVSFYNNEISEKSEIFDDQFSVERPDGSNFTLKIRSTKLEDSAMYFCASSEGQRNQPQHFGDGTRLSIL.